The clone carrying this T cell receptor beta chain was counted many times. The antigen is undetermined. This specimen belongs to a study of T-cell reconstitution after alpha-beta-depleted transplantation in children. Study findings and constraints: Diversity and T-cell counts at one year after transplant derived mostly from new T cells. About two months after transplant, alpha-beta T cells reportedly came from several hundred expanded graft clones. After transplant, high TCRbeta diversity at day 60 in some patients arose from surviving recipient T cells and thymic progenitors.

It was with unique molecular identifiers that the TCRbeta library was prepared. TCRdb reprocessed the PCR reads with MiXCR, giving one entry per CDR3 protein. Of about 300,000 distinct CDR3 sequences detected, about 9.4% appear once; the ten largest clones hold less than 9%. CDR3 size: 13 residues. Germline CDR1 reads SNHLY; CDR2 reads FYNNEI. The V end lost 6 bases, the J end lost 5 bases, and 10 bases lay between the germline ends. Sequences were derived from PBMCs, sampled before TCRalphabeta/CD19-depleted stem cell transplant. The sequence was obtained from a boy in the first two years of life with acute myeloid leukemia, due to receive a stem cell transplant. The rearrangement uses TRBV2 and TRBJ2-2; D is undetermined. CDR3 coding DNA: TGTGCCAGCAGAGATGGGGAAACCGGGGAGCTGTTTTTT. Amino acids: CASRDGETGELFF.